Following are 6 T cell receptor beta chains from one sample sequenced in a study of blood T cell repertoires in COVID-19. TCRdb's copy holds only in-frame clones and misses some; the assay was immunoSEQ multiplex PCR. The data show about 140,000 clones, with around four fifths seen just once and 10% to 11% held by the top ten. Sequenced input: peripheral blood. These receptor sequences come from a man in his sixties who had recovered from COVID-19.

This clone showed up just once. The CDR3, as DNA: TGTGCCAGCAGTTCACAGGGGGACCAGACCCAAGAGACCCAGTACTTC. Protein sequence: CASSSQGDQTQETQYF. The chain couples TRBV27 to TRBJ2-5; TRBD1 agrees at 8 bases. V lost 4 bases and J lost 1; bases outside the gene matches: 8. Germline V CDR1 and CDR2: MNHEY, SMNVEV (reference sequence). The CDR3 consists of 16 residues.

This clone was observed a handful of times. CDR3 sequence: CASSPPEAGNEQFF. CDR3 bases: TGTGCCAGCAGTCCCCCCGAGGCGGGAAATGAGCAGTTCTTC. The chain joins TRBV6-5 to TRBJ2-1, with D tentatively TRBD2 (6 bases). CDR1 MNHEY and CDR2 SVGAGI come from the germline V gene. CDR3 length: 14 residues. V was cut by 5 bases and J by 7 bases, with 15 bases left in between.

V is TRBV7-8 and J is TRBJ1-4; 7 nucleotides align to TRBD1. Germline V gene sequence: CDR1 SGHVS, CDR2 FQNEAQ. The ends lost 5 bases at V and 7 bases at J; junction bases unmatched: 13. There are 16 residues in the CDR3. CDR3 residues: CASSERVGRGIEKLFF. As DNA, the CDR3 is TGTGCCAGCAGCGAGAGGGTTGGCAGGGGGATTGAAAAACTGTTTTTT.

This clone was detected only a few times. The chain links TRBV5-1 to TRBJ1-6; possible D gene TRBD1, 5 bases. V was trimmed by 6 bases and J by 7 bases, leaving 14 bases between them. Germline CDR1 and CDR2: SGHRS and YFSETQ. This CDR3 is built from 14 residues. The CDR3 DNA follows: TGCGCCAGCACCACGGGGGAGGGAAATTCACCCCTCCACTTT. The encoded protein is CASTTGEGNSPLHF. The complete variable domain, with remaining parts taken from reference TRBV5-1 and TRBJ1-6, reads KAGVTQTPRYLIKTRGQQVTLSCSPISGHRSVSWYQQTPGQGLQFLFEYFSETQRNKGNFPGRFSGRQFSNSRSEMNVSTLELGDSALYLCASTTGEGNSPLHFGNGTRLTVT.

V and J are TRBV28 and TRBJ1-4; 8 bases fit TRBD1. After removal of 11 bases from V and 7 bases from J, the junction contained 6 bases not matched to a gene. The length of the CDR3 is 12 residues. Germline CDR1 and CDR2: MDHEN and SYDVKM. The CDR3 nucleotides are TGTGCCGAACAGGGGGTCGGTGAAAAACTGTTTTTT. Translating it yields CAEQGVGEKLFF.

The chain uses TRBV10-3 and TRBJ2-7; 9 bases are a match to TRBD1. The germline CDR1 and CDR2 sequences are ENHRY and SYGVKD. V was clipped by 10 bases and J by 6 bases; unmatched bases: 7. The CDR3 is 12 amino acids. CDR3 coding DNA: TGTGCCACCTCGACAGGGGGAGGCGAGCAGTACTTC. As protein: CATSTGGGEQYF.